The next 24 T cell receptor beta chains were all read from a single sample in a study of cytomegalovirus exposure and HLA in healthy donors. PCR was performed using 60 Vbeta and 13 Jbeta primers. Sequencing was performed with immunoSEQ multiplex PCR; in TCRdb, only in-frame clones are kept and a portion is missing. The table includes 100,000 to 150,000 clones, roughly four fifths detected once. Sequencing used PBMCs. These receptors were collected from a woman between 40 and 55 years old in good health and CMV-seropositive.

The chain recombines TRBV20-1 with TRBJ1-2, with a tentative D call TRBD1 (6 bases). This CDR3 is built from 11 residues. Germline CDR1 is DFQATT and CDR2 is SNEGSKA (reference sequence). Trimming stripped 3 bases from V and 8 bases from J, with 10 bases between. CDR3 protein: CSARTGWGYTF. CDR3 DNA sequence: TGCAGTGCTAGGACAGGCTGGGGCTACACCTTC.

This chain links TRBV5-6 with TRBJ2-3; D uncertain. Trimming shortened V by 0 bases and J by 7 bases, and 9 bases separated the two germline ends. Germline lookup yields CDR1 SGHDT and CDR2 YYEEEE. CDR3 size: 13 residues. For the CDR3, the DNA is TGTGCCAGCAGCTTGGCCTCCAGGCATACGCAGTATTTT. This encodes CASSLASRHTQYF.

The chain carries TRBV12-5 and TRBJ2-1, with 9 bases lining up with TRBD1. The CDR3 has 15 residues. V trimming: 3 bases; J trimming: 5 bases; junction bases outside the gene matches: 5. Germline lookup yields CDR1 LGHNT and CDR2 FRNRAP. CDR3 in DNA: TGTGCTAGTGGTTTCCGGGACAGGGACAACAATGAGCAGTTCTTC. Translated, it gives CASGFRDRDNNEQFF.

The chain carries TRBV13 and TRBJ1-1; weak D call: TRBD1 (6 bases). Germline V CDR1 and CDR2: PRHDT, FYEKMQ (reference sequence). The CDR3 is made up of 13 amino acids. With 5 bases removed from V and 8 bases from J, the gap between germline ends came to 15 bases. The CDR3 spells CASSESSDREAFF. CDR3 nucleotide sequence: TGTGCCAGCAGCGAATCTAGTGACAGGGAAGCTTTCTTT.

This clone has just a few counts. The chain employs TRBV5-1 and TRBJ2-2; maybe TRBD2 (6 bases). Germline lookup yields CDR1 SGHRS and CDR2 YFSETQ. This CDR3 is 15 amino acids long. Trimming removed 3 bases at V and 4 bases at J, with 13 bases between. For the CDR3, the DNA is TGCGCCAGCAGCTCAGGCGGGGACGGCACCGGGGAGCTGTTTTTT. Protein sequence: CASSSGGDGTGELFF.

This clone occurred once. The CDR3 is CASSHMASGANVLTF. The CDR3 region has the DNA TGCGCCAGCAGTCATATGGCCTCTGGGGCCAACGTCCTGACTTTC. The chain employs TRBV5-1 and TRBJ2-6; no clear D. The CDR3 is 15 residues long. The germline V gene has CDR1 SGHRS and CDR2 YFSETQ. Trimming took 5 bases from V and 0 from J, leaving 9 bases between them.

Here the CDR3 reads CASSLQGLSCEQYF. The CDR3 bases are TGTGCCAGCAGTTTACAGGGGCTATCTTGCGAGCAGTACTTC. V gene TRBV28 combines with J gene TRBJ2-7; maybe TRBD1 (6 bases). V was cut by 2 bases and J by 6 bases, with 14 bases left in between. CDR3 length: 14 residues. Germline loops: CDR1 MDHEN, CDR2 SYDVKM.

This sequence joins TRBV10-2 and TRBJ2-3, with 12 bases that match TRBD2. The CDR3 runs 16 residues. Germline values: CDR1 WSHSY, CDR2 SAAADI. V dropped 3 bases and J dropped 1; count of bases not matched to a gene: 2. CDR3 sequence (DNA): TGCGCCAGCAGTGAAGGGACTAGCGGGCGCACAGATACGCAGTATTTT. It is translated as CASSEGTSGRTDTQYF.

The chain has TRBV14 and TRBJ2-3, with 10 positions matching TRBD1. The germline V gene encodes CDR1 SGHDN and CDR2 FVKESK. The CDR3 totals 16 residues. V was pared by 4 bases and J by 1 base, with 5 bases of the junction left unmatched. This CDR3 reads CASSRWGTGGTDTQYF. The CDR3 nucleotides are TGTGCCAGCAGCCGCTGGGGGACAGGGGGCACAGATACGCAGTATTTT.

The gene calls are TRBV5-5 and TRBJ1-2; 8 bases fit TRBD1. Germline V gene lookup returns CDR1 SGHKS and CDR2 YYEKEE (reference sequence). The CDR3 sequence is 16 residues long. Trimming removed 1 base from V and 4 bases from J; junction bases left unmatched: 9. The CDR3 DNA reads TGTGCCAGCAGCTTGAAGCAGGGGGCGGGTACCTATGGCTACACCTTC. Residues: CASSLKQGAGTYGYTF.

The chain uses TRBV7-9 and TRBJ1-1; TRBD1 matches 9 bases. The CDR3 is 16 amino acids. Trimming removed 5 bases from V and 4 bases from J; junction bases left unmatched: 11. Germline CDR1 reads SEHNR; CDR2 reads FQNEAQ (reference sequence). The CDR3 loop is CASSMSEGQGSTEAFF. CDR3 DNA: TGTGCCAGCAGCATGAGCGAGGGACAGGGAAGCACTGAAGCTTTCTTT.

Note on this clone: Other nucleotide sequences from this sample produce the same CDR3. The chain has TRBV5-1 and TRBJ2-5; perhaps TRBD2 as D (6 bases). The CDR3 has 14 amino acids. Germline CDR1 is SGHRS and CDR2 is YFSETQ. The germline V and J ends were trimmed by 0 bases and 1 base, with 7 bases remaining between them. CDR3 loop: CASSLVGGQETQYF. The CDR3 nucleotides are TGCGCCAGCAGCTTGGTGGGGGGCCAAGAGACCCAGTACTTC.

The chain combines TRBV29-1 with TRBJ2-3, with D hard to call. Trimming took off 1 base at V and 0 bases at J, with 8 bases between the two ends. CDR3 length: 14 amino acids. Germline-derived CDR1 and CDR2 are SQVTM and ANQGSEA. The CDR3 bases are TGCAGCGTTGAAGGGAGACTGAGCACAGATACGCAGTATTTT. Translating it yields CSVEGRLSTDTQYF.

The genes are TRBV27 and TRBJ1-1, with D possibly matching TRBD1 (5 bases). Trimming removed 5 bases at V and 4 bases at J, with 17 bases between. CDR3 size: 15 residues. Germline-derived CDR1 and CDR2 are MNHEY and SMNVEV (reference sequence). The CDR3 loop is CASSPLAGGGTEAFF. DNA of the CDR3: TGTGCCAGCAGTCCCTTGGCTGGGGGGGGCACTGAAGCTTTCTTT.

The V and J genes are TRBV6-5 and TRBJ1-2; TRBD1 matches at 10 bases. Germline trimming cut 9 bases from V and 7 bases from J; bases unmatched to any gene: 5. From germline, CDR1 is MNHEY and CDR2 SVGAGI. The CDR3 covers 12 residues. DNA for the CDR3: TGTGCCAGTACCCGGACAGGGGGTGGCTACACCTTC. Encoded protein: CASTRTGGGYTF.

The chain has TRBV15 and TRBJ1-1; D gene ambiguous. CDR3 length equals 15 residues. Germline CDR1 is LNHNV and CDR2 is YYDKDF (reference sequence). V lost 4 bases, J lost 5 bases, and 17 bases lay in between. CDR3 bases: TGTGCCACCAGCAAACCTAGTCCGGCGGAGACTGAAGCTTTCTTT. Its translation is CATSKPSPAETEAFF.

The CDR3 protein is CASSPASSRNEQFF. As DNA, the CDR3 is TGTGCCAGCAGTCCTGCTAGTTCGCGCAATGAGCAGTTCTTC. The chain is built from TRBV28 and TRBJ2-1; unclear D gene. The CDR3 is 14 amino acids. V lost 5 bases to trimming and J lost 6 bases, with 14 bases between them. Germline CDR1 reads MDHEN; CDR2 reads SYDVKM.

The chain employs TRBV19 and TRBJ2-7; a possible D gene is TRBD1 (6 bases). Between the trimmed V and J ends, which lost 6 bases and 0 bases, there was a span of 15 bases. Germline V gene lookup returns CDR1 LNHDA and CDR2 SQIVND (reference sequence). The CDR3 runs 15 residues. CDR3: CASSRGTGSSYEQYF. CDR3 DNA sequence: TGTGCCAGTAGCCGTGGTACAGGGAGCTCCTACGAGCAGTACTTC.

The J gene is TRBJ1-1, the V gene TRBV6-4; no definite D call. Germline V gene data show CDR1 as MRHNA and CDR2 as SNTAGT. The CDR3 length is 17 residues. V lost 6 bases, J lost 0 bases, and 20 bases lay in between. The CDR3 DNA sequence: TGTGCCAGCAGCCCGGGCGTCAGGACTCCCATGAACACTGAAGCTTTCTTT. Its translation: CASSPGVRTPMNTEAFF.

The V gene is TRBV4-1, the J gene TRBJ1-5, with D possibly matching TRBD1 (6 bases). The length of the CDR3 is 16 residues. The V end was cut by 4 bases, the J end by 0 bases, with 13 bases between. Germline CDR1 is MGHRA and CDR2 is YSYEKL. Here the CDR3 reads CASSPGDWGSNQPQHF. The CDR3 coding sequence is TGCGCCAGCAGCCCAGGGGATTGGGGTAGCAATCAGCCCCAGCATTTT.

The chain employs TRBV7-3 and TRBJ2-1, with TRBD2 identical over 15 bases. CDR1 and CDR2 (germline): SGHTA, FQGTGA. The length of the CDR3 is 19 residues. The trim removed 2 bases at V and 2 bases at J, leaving 7 bases unmatched. The CDR3 sequence: CASSLPGLAGGIAYNEQFF. CDR3 nucleotide sequence: TGTGCCAGCAGCTTACCGGGACTAGCGGGAGGCATAGCCTACAATGAGCAGTTCTTC.

The chain recombines TRBV5-1 with TRBJ2-5; D possibly corresponds to TRBD2 (6 bases). Germline V gene data show CDR1 as SGHRS and CDR2 as YFSETQ. With 4 bases removed from V and 5 bases from J, the gap between germline ends came to 15 bases. This CDR3 is 14 amino acids long. CDR3 sequence reads: CASSPGGTDETQYF. CDR3 nucleotide sequence: TGCGCCAGCAGCCCCGGAGGGACGGACGAGACCCAGTACTTC.

This rearrangement joins TRBV28 to TRBJ2-5; 13 nucleotides agree with TRBD2. Germline-derived CDR1 and CDR2 are MDHEN and SYDVKM. Unmatched junction bases numbered 5, after V lost 8 bases and J lost 2 bases. The CDR3 spans 15 residues. As DNA, the CDR3 is TGTGCCAGCTGTACTAGCGGGGGGGGTCAAGAGACCCAGTACTTC. Translated, it gives CASCTSGGGQETQYF.

The chain combines TRBV28 with TRBJ1-1, with TRBD1 matching 7 bases. Germline CDR1 is MDHEN and CDR2 is SYDVKM. CDR3 length: 14 amino acids. The ends lost 2 bases at V and 0 bases at J; junction bases unmatched: 0. This chain's CDR3 is CASSLDRVNTEAFF. For the CDR3, the DNA is TGTGCCAGCAGTTTAGACAGGGTGAACACTGAAGCTTTCTTT.